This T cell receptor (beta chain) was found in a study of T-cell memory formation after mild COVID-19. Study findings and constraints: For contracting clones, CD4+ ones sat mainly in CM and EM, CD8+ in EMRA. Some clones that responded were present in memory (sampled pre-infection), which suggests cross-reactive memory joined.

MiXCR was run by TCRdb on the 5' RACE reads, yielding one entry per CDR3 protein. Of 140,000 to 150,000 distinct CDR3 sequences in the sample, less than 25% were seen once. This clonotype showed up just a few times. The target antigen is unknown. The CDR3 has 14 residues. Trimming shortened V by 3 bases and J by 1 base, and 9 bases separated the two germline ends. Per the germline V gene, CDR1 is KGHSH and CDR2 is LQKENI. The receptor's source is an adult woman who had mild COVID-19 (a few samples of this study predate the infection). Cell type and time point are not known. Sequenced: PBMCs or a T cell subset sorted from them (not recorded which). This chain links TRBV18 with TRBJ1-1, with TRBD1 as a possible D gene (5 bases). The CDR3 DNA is TGTGCCAGCTCACCTGACACAGGGAACACTGAAGCTTTCTTT. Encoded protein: CASSPDTGNTEAFF.